This TCR beta chain was profiled in a study of blood T cell repertoires in COVID-19. Turning to the study itself: Resolution of symptoms, clearance, or two negative PCRs was present in recovered Cohort 3 donors. The samples span acute and convalescent COVID-19 from the United States, Italy and Spain. Sample material is recorded as cDNA or gDNA derived from T cells, B-cell-depleted T cells, or PBMCs.

Individuals drawn from around 25 US areas were roughly 18 to 89 years old. From germline, CDR1 is SGHVS and CDR2 FQNEAQ. CDR3 length: 16 amino acids. J lost 6 bases, V lost 5 bases, and 10 bases had no gene match. Repertoires were generated with immunoSEQ multiplex PCR, while TCRdb's copy carries only in-frame clones and drops some. Of hundreds of thousands of clones detected, about 86% appear once; the ten largest clones hold 3% to 3.5%. This chain links TRBV7-8 with TRBJ1-6, with 7 positions matching TRBD1. The sequenced sample was PBMCs or T cells enriched from blood (not recorded which). This clonotype was sampled from a woman aged 45-65 years in a cohort exposed to, infected with or recovered from COVID-19 (not recorded which). The CDR3 nucleotides are TGTGCCAGCAGCGCCAACAGGGGATCTGGTAATTCACCCCTCCACTTT. It translates to CASSANRGSGNSPLHF.